This TCR beta chain comes out of a study of blood T cell repertoires in COVID-19. Study-wide context: From the United States, Italy and Spain came samples of acute and convalescent COVID-19. The analysed material was cDNA or gDNA that came from T cells, B-cell-depleted T cells, or PBMCs.

As processed by the authors: Quantification of nucleated cells was approximated via reference gene primer amplification. Produced via immunoSEQ multiplex PCR; TCRdb's table is partial and in-frame only. V, J and clone size derive from that table, while D and trimming were established from the DNA sequence. The repertoire holds about 120,000 clones, with 83% as singletons. J was trimmed by 0 bases and V by 8 bases; bases with no gene match: 5. The CDR3 totals 15 residues. Germline V gene lookup returns CDR1 SNHLY and CDR2 FYNNEI. The origin of this receptor is a man in his thirties or forties with acute or convalescent COVID-19. Sample: peripheral blood. The chain uses TRBV2 and TRBJ1-5; TRBD1 aligns across 9 bases. CDR3 DNA sequence: TGTGCCAGCCGGGACAGGGACCATAGCAATCAGCCCCAGCATTTT. Translated: CASRDRDHSNQPQHF.